This T cell receptor (beta chain) originates from a study of long-term antiretroviral therapy in people with HIV. An immunoSEQ assay, version v3.0, was performed at survey level. Sequencing was performed with immunoSEQ multiplex PCR; in TCRdb, only in-frame clones are kept and a portion is missing. The sample contains roughly 27,000 clones, less than 85% of which appear only once. A word on this clone: The antigen is unknown.

Findings and limits, study-wide: Sampling of blood ran from the mid-2000s to the late 2010s, and older ART regimens were possibly in use.

Donors each had at least one pre-ART PBMC sample and at least two post-ART ones. Only United States sites treated participants with HIV. CDR1 is ENHRY, CDR2 SYGVKD, per germline. V dropped 2 bases and J dropped 0; count of bases not matched to a gene: 9. The CDR3 sequence is 17 residues long. The receptor was isolated from a man aged 35-49 years with HIV. The sequences come from unsorted PBMCs, collected 2.3 years after starting antiretroviral therapy. The chain has TRBV10-3 and TRBJ1-1, with 7 bases aligning to TRBD1. The CDR3 DNA reads TGTGCCATCAGTGAGATCATGGTGGGACAGTTGAACACTGAAGCTTTCTTT. Translating gives CAISEIMVGQLNTEAFF.